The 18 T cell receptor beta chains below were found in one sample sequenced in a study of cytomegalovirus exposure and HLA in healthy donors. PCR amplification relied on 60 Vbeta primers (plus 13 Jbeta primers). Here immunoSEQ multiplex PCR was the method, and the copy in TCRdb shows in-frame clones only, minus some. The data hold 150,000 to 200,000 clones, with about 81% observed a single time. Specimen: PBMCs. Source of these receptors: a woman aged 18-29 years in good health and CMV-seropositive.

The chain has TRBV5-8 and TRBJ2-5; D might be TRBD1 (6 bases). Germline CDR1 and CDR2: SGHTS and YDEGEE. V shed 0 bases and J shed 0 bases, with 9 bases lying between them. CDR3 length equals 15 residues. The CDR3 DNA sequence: TGTGCCAGCAGCTTGGGCAGGGGCGACCAAGAGACCCAGTACTTC. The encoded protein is CASSLGRGDQETQYF. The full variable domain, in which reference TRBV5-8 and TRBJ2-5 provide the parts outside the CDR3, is EAGVTQSPTHLIKTRGQQATLRCSPISGHTSVYWYQQALGLGLQFLLWYDEGEERNRGNFPPRFSGRQFPNYSSELNVNALELEDSALYLCASSLGRGDQETQYFGPGTRLLVL.

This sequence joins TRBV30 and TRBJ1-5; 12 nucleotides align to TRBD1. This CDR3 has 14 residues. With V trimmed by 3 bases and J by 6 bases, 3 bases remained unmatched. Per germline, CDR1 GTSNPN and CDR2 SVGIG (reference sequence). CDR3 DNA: TGTGCCTGGAGGGGACAGGGGGCAGGTCAGCCCCAGCATTTT. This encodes CAWRGQGAGQPQHF.

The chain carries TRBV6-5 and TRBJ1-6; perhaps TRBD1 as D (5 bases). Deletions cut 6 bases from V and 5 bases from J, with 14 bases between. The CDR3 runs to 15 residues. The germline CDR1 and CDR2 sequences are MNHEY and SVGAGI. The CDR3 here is CASRKRRGNNSPLHF. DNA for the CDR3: TGTGCCAGCAGAAAACGAAGGGGAAATAATTCACCCCTCCACTTT.

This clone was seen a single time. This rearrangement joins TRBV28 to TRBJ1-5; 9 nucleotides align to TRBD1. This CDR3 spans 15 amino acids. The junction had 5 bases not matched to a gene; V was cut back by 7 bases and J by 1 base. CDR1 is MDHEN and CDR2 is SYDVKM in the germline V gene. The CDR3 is CASTLTGGSNQPQHF. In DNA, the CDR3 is TGTGCCAGCACTCTGACAGGGGGAAGCAATCAGCCCCAGCATTTT.

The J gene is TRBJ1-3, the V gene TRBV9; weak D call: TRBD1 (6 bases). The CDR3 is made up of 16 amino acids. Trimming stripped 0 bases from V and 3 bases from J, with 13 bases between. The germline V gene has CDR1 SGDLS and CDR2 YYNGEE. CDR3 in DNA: TGTGCCAGCAGCGTAGCTATCCAGGGACATGGAAACACCATATATTTT. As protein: CASSVAIQGHGNTIYF.

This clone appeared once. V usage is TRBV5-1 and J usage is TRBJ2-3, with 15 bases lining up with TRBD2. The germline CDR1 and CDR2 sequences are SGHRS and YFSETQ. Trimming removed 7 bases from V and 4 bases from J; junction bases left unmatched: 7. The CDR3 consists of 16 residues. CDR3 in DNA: TGCGCCAGCGGACCTAGGACTAGCGGGGGGGCAGATACGCAGTATTTT. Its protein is CASGPRTSGGADTQYF.

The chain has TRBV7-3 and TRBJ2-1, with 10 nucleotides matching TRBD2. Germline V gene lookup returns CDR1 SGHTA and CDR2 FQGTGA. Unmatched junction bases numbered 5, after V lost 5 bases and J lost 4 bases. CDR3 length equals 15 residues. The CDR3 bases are TGTGCCAGCAGCCCTAGCGGGGGACGGTACAATGAGCAGTTCTTC. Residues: CASSPSGGRYNEQFF.

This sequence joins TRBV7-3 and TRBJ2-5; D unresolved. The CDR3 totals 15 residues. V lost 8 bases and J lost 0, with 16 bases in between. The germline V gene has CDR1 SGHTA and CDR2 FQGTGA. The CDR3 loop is CASPHYGSYQETQYF. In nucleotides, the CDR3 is TGTGCCAGCCCCCATTACGGTAGTTACCAAGAGACCCAGTACTTC.

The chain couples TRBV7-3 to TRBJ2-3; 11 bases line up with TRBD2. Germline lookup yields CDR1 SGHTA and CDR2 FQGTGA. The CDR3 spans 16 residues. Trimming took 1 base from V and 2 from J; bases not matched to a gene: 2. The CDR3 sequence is CASSLRLAGSTDTQYF. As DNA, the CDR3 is TGTGCCAGCAGCTTAAGACTAGCGGGGTCCACAGATACGCAGTATTTT.

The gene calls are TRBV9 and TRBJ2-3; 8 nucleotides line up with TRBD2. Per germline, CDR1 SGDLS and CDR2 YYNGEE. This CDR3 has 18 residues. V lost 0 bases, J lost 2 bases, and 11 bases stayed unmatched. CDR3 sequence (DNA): TGTGCCAGCAGCGTAGAGGGAACAGCGGGGGTTTACACAGATACGCAGTATTTT. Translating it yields CASSVEGTAGVYTDTQYF.

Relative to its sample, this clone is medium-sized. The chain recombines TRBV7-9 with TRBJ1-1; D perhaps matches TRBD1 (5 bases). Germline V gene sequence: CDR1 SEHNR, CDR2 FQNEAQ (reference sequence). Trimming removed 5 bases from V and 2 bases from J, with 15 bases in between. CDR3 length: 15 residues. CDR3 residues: CASSPREERNTEAFF. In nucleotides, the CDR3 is TGTGCCAGCAGCCCCAGGGAGGAGAGAAACACTGAAGCTTTCTTT.

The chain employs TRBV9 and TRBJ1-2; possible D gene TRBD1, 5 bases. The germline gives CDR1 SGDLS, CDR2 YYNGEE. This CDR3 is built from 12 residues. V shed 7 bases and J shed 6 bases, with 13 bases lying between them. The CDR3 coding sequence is TGTGCCAGCGGAGGAGGGGCTCATGGCTACACCTTC. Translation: CASGGGAHGYTF.

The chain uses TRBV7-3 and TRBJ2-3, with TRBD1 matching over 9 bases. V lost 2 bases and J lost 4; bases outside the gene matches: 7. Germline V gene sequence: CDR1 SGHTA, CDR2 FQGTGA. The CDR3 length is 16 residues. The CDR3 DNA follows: TGTGCCAGCAGCTTAGGGGACAGGGCATTTGCAGATACGCAGTATTTT. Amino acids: CASSLGDRAFADTQYF.

The CDR3 nucleotides read TGTGCCAGCAGGACGAGGGAAGCTTTCTTT. Translating it yields CASRTREAFF. The rearrangement links TRBV6-1 to TRBJ1-1; D is unresolved. V was pared by 6 bases and J by 8 bases, with 7 bases between. Germline V CDR1 and CDR2: MNHNS, SASEGT. The CDR3 consists of 10 residues.

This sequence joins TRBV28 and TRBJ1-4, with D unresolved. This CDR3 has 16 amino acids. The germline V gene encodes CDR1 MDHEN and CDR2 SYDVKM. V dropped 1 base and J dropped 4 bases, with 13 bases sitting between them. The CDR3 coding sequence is TGTGCCAGCAGTTTATTGTCTTTTACGGTTAATGAAAAACTGTTTTTT. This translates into CASSLLSFTVNEKLFF. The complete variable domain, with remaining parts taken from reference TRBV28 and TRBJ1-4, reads DVKVTQSSRYLVKRTGEKVFLECVQDMDHENMFWYRQDPGLGLRLIYFSYDVKMKEKGDIPEGYSVSREKKERFSLILESASTNQTSMYLCASSLLSFTVNEKLFFGSGTQLSVL.

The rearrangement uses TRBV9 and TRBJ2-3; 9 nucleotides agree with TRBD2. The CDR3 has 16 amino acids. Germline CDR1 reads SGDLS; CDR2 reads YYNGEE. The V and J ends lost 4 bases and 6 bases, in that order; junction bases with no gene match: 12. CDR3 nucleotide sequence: TGTGCCAGCAGCATCCTAGCGGGGCTCTATGGGGATACGCAGTATTTT. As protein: CASSILAGLYGDTQYF.

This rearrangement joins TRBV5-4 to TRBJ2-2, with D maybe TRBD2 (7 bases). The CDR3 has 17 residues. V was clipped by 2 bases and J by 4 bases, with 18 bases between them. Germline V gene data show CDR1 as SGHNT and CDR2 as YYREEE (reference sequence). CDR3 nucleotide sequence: TGTGCCAGCAGCTTAGGGGGGGGCGCATTTTCCACCGGGGAGCTGTTTTTT. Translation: CASSLGGGAFSTGELFF.

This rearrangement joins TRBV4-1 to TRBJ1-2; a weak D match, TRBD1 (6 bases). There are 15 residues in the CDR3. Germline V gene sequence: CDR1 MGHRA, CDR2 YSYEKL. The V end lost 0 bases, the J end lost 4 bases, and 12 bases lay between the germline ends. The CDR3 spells CASSQDPDSRYGYTF. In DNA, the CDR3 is TGCGCCAGCAGCCAAGATCCGGACAGTCGCTATGGCTACACCTTC.